The 28 T cell receptor beta chains reported below all come from one sample, sequenced in a study of tumor-infiltrating lymphocytes in primary liver carcinoma. Co-extracting RNA and DNA was done with 20-30 mg of unsorted bulk tissue as input. Synthesis of TCR beta cDNA was carried out from around 500 ng total RNA with a constant-region primer. ARM-PCR, slightly modified, supplied the TCR beta libraries through three nested multiplex PCR rounds. Primers for the first two PCR rounds were TRBV1-TRBV30 forward primers and a C-beta reverse primer (10 cycles per round). MiXCR was run by TCRdb on the multiplex PCR reads, yielding one entry per CDR3 protein. In the table there are about 120,000 distinct CDR3 sequences, roughly 75% of which are singletons. Sample: tumor-adjacent normal liver tissue. The receptors were sampled from a woman in her fifties or sixties with primary liver carcinoma and hepatitis B virus infection.

To note about this clonotype: The CDR3 does not close with the conserved phenylalanine or tryptophan, likely indicating a read error. The DNA is omitted, as the CDR3 cannot be located on it reliably, and the CDR3 follows TCRdb's listing. The V call is TRBV29-1, the J call TRBJ2-1. The CDR3 contains 14 residues when both ends are counted. CDR1 SQVTM and CDR2 ANQGSEA come from the germline V gene. The CDR3 loop reads CSVEPAGSANERFL.

The V and J genes are TRBV10-3 and TRBJ2-5; no firm D call. Between the trimmed V and J ends, which lost 7 bases and 5 bases, there was a span of 11 bases. The germline V gene encodes CDR1 ENHRY and CDR2 SYGVKD. There are 12 residues in the CDR3. CDR3 bases: TGTGCCATCACGGCTGGGCACGAGACCCAGTACTTC. It is translated as CAITAGHETQYF.

This clonotype was counted many times. The chain couples TRBV12-3 or TRBV12-4 to TRBJ2-7; 10 positions match TRBD1. This CDR3 region has 15 residues. The J segment lost 2 bases and the V segment lost 1 base, leaving 2 bases of the junction unmatched. In DNA, the CDR3 is TGTGCCAGCAGTTTAGGGGACAGGGGACCCTACGAGCAGTACTTC. Its translation: CASSLGDRGPYEQYF.

In this sample, this clonotype turned up many times. The chain recombines TRBV7-8 with TRBJ2-7, with TRBD1 matching over 9 bases. This CDR3 spans 15 amino acids. Trimming removed 5 bases from V and 2 bases from J; junction bases left unmatched: 7. Germline loops: CDR1 SGHVS, CDR2 FQNEAQ. CDR3 amino acids: CASSHAGTGTYEQYF. The CDR3 DNA is TGTGCCAGCAGCCATGCAGGGACAGGGACCTACGAGCAGTACTTC.

Worth noting for this clonotype: Mismatch with germline at one junction end may stem from a read error. V is TRBV6-5 and J is TRBJ2-7, with 8 bases fitting TRBD2. The germline CDR1 and CDR2 sequences are MNHEY and SVGAGI. This CDR3 has 16 amino acids. The CDR3 bases are TGTGCCAGCAGATCCCGGACTAGCTGGAGTTCCTACGAGCAGTATTTC. Translation gives CASRSRTSWSSYEQYF.

As regards this clonotype: This sequence may be a read error, since a much larger clone differs from it by one base. The chain links TRBV5-1 to TRBJ2-3, with D tentatively TRBD2 (5 bases). Trimming cost V 0 bases and J 6 bases, with 17 bases left between them. The CDR3 sequence is 16 residues long. Germline loops: CDR1 SGHRS, CDR2 YFSETQ. The chain's CDR3 is CASSLGAGLTSDTQYF. The CDR3 DNA follows: TGCGCCAGCAGCTTGGGGGCGGGTCTCACCTCCGATACGCAGTATTTT.

About this clonotype: The junction does not match germline at one end; this may be a read error. The chain recombines TRBV11-2 with TRBJ2-1; 8 bases map to TRBD2. CDR3 length: 14 residues. The germline V gene has CDR1 SGHAT and CDR2 FQNNGV. CDR3 DNA sequence: TGTGCCAGCAGCCCGGGGACTAGTGGGCGAGAGCAGTCCTTC. It specifies CASSPGTSGREQSF.

In its sample, this clonotype was seen many times. The genes are TRBV5-4 and TRBJ2-2, with D uncertain. Trimming removed 0 bases from V and 4 bases from J, with 7 bases in between. From germline, CDR1 is SGHNT and CDR2 YYREEE (reference sequence). The CDR3 totals 14 residues. CDR3 bases: TGTGCCAGCAGCTTGGCGGCACCCACCGGGGAGCTGTTTTTT. Protein product: CASSLAAPTGELFF.

This clonotype was recorded a few times. The chain has TRBV24-1 and TRBJ2-3, with D hard to call. Germline CDR1 KGHDR, CDR2 SFDVKD. This CDR3 region has 11 residues. Trimming cost V 5 bases and J 5 bases, with 4 bases left between them. The CDR3 protein is CATSAEDTQYF. The CDR3 coding sequence is TGTGCCACCAGTGCAGAAGATACGCAGTATTTT.

With regard to this clonotype: The germline gene is not matched at one end of the junction; a read error may be the cause. The chain links TRBV13 to TRBJ2-7; no clear D. This CDR3 is built from 13 residues. Germline lookup yields CDR1 PRHDT and CDR2 FYEKMQ (reference sequence). This CDR3 is CASSLGLGYEKHF. CDR3 DNA: TGTGCCAGCAGCTTAGGCCTGGGCTACGAGAAGCACTTC.

This clonotype showed up just once. One end of the junction does not line up with germline, which may come from a read error. This sequence joins TRBV28 and TRBJ2-1; 8 bases are a match to TRBD2. The germline gives CDR1 MDHEN, CDR2 SYDVKM. The CDR3 has 17 amino acids. Here the CDR3 reads CASIRAGGFSSYSEQFF. The CDR3 DNA sequence: TGTGCCAGCATTCGTGCGGGAGGCTTTAGTTCCTACAGTGAGCAGTTCTTC.

The chain joins TRBV7-9 to TRBJ2-5; D remains unclear. Trimming removed 1 base at V and 5 bases at J, with 8 bases between. Germline CDR1 and CDR2: SEHNR and FQNEAQ (reference sequence). The CDR3 runs 13 residues. The CDR3 here is CASSLGQRETQYF. CDR3 DNA: TGTGCCAGCAGCTTAGGTCAGAGGGAGACCCAGTACTTC.

The chain is built from TRBV4-2 and TRBJ2-2; D is uncertain. Trimming removed 8 bases from V and 4 bases from J, with 14 bases in between. The CDR3 is made up of 14 amino acids. From germline, CDR1 is LGHNA and CDR2 YNFKEQ. The CDR3 loop is CASGPLDGTGELFF. Written as DNA, the CDR3 is TGTGCCAGCGGCCCCCTCGATGGCACCGGGGAGCTGTTTTTT.

With regard to this clonotype: One base away lies a much larger clone, so this may be a sequencing read error. DNA for the CDR3: TGCGCCAGCAGTGAAGACTACACCGGGGGGCTGTTTTTT. This translates into CASSEDYTGGLFF. V usage is TRBV10-2 and J usage is TRBJ2-2; a weak D match, TRBD2 (6 bases). Germline values: CDR1 WSHSY, CDR2 SAAADI. This CDR3 is built from 13 residues.

Many counts were recorded for this clonotype. The chain employs TRBV10-2 and TRBJ2-5; D call uncertain. Germline CDR1 is WSHSY and CDR2 is SAAADI. The germline V and J ends were trimmed by 3 bases and 1 base, with 3 bases remaining between them. This CDR3 is 12 amino acids long. DNA for the CDR3: TGCGCCAGCAGTGAAATCCAAGAGACCCAGTACTTC. It translates to CASSEIQETQYF.

The rearrangement links TRBV20-1 to TRBJ2-5, with 7 bases lining up with TRBD1. Trimming removed 3 bases from V and 7 bases from J; junction bases left unmatched: 11. Germline V gene lookup returns CDR1 DFQATT and CDR2 SNEGSKA (reference sequence). This CDR3 spans 14 amino acids. The CDR3 protein is CSARSGTAPGTQYF. CDR3 in DNA: TGCAGTGCTAGGTCGGGGACAGCCCCAGGGACCCAGTACTTC.

Points on this clonotype: A read error is possible here, since a much larger clone lies one base away. The genes are TRBV5-1 and TRBJ2-7; D is perhaps TRBD2 (5 bases). The CDR3 runs to 13 residues. The germline V gene has CDR1 SGHRS and CDR2 YFSETQ. The V end lost 3 bases, the J end lost 4 bases, and 11 bases lay between the germline ends. CDR3: CASSSEELYEQYF. In DNA, the CDR3 is TGCGCCAGCAGCTCGGAGGAGCTGTACGAGCAGTACTTC.

The genes are TRBV28 and TRBJ2-7, with D possibly being TRBD1 (5 bases). Germline CDR1 reads MDHEN; CDR2 reads SYDVKM. The CDR3 runs to 14 residues. V was clipped by 10 bases and J by 3 bases, with 19 bases between them. For the CDR3, the DNA is TGTGCCAATAGCTCATACAGGATTCTCTACGAGCAGTACTTC. This encodes CANSSYRILYEQYF.

About this clonotype itself: A read error may be the cause here, since a much bigger clone is one base away. The chain has TRBV5-1 and TRBJ2-3; TRBD2 agrees at 9 bases. The CDR3 length is 15 residues. Germline V gene lookup returns CDR1 SGHRS and CDR2 YFSETQ. The CDR3 reads CASSGYSGSTDTHYF. The CDR3, as DNA: TGCGCCAGCAGTGGATATAGCGGGAGCACAGATACGCATTATTTT.

Comments on this clonotype: One end of the junction varies from germline; a read error may be responsible. J is TRBJ2-7 and V is TRBV29-1; D is unresolved. The CDR3 sequence is 14 residues long. Germline-derived CDR1 and CDR2 are SQVTM and ANQGSEA. The CDR3 spells CRVVPGQRAYEQYF. CDR3 nucleotides: TGCAGGGTTGTGCCTGGGCAGAGAGCCTACGAGCAGTACTTC.

Comments on this clonotype: Compared with germline, one end of the junction differs, possibly owing to a read error. The chain links TRBV6-1 to TRBJ2-7, with 12 positions matching TRBD2. The CDR3 has 15 amino acids. Germline CDR1 is MNHNS and CDR2 is SASEGT. CDR3 loop: CVSSEETSGSWELYF. CDR3 nucleotides: TGTGTCAGCAGTGAAGAGACTAGCGGGAGTTGGGAGCTGTACTTC.

Details on this clonotype: At one boundary the junction diverges from the germline segment, which might be a read error. The chain joins TRBV10-3 to TRBJ2-1; 9 bases align to TRBD1. CDR1 is ENHRY and CDR2 is SYGVKD in the germline V gene. The CDR3 covers 16 residues. This chain's CDR3 is CAIKTGGVTGYNEQFF. The CDR3 DNA sequence: TGTGCTATCAAGACAGGGGGAGTCACGGGCTACAATGAGCAGTTCTTC.

A word on this clonotype: One end of the junction does not line up with germline, which may come from a read error. V gene TRBV11-2 combines with J gene TRBJ1-3; no clear D. CDR3 length: 19 amino acids. Germline CDR1 is SGHAT and CDR2 is FQNNGV. Here the CDR3 reads CASSSRPDWGAHSGDTIYF. The CDR3 coding sequence is TGTGCCAGCAGCTCACGCCCGGACTGGGGAGCGCACTCTGGAGACACCATATATTTT.

A single count supports this clonotype. A much larger clone differs by one base, so this may be a read error. The rearrangement uses TRBV28 and TRBJ2-1; D not certain. Trimming pared 5 bases from V and 13 bases from J, leaving 12 bases between. Germline V CDR1 and CDR2: MDHEN, SYDVKM. This CDR3 spans 11 amino acids. The CDR3 here is CASSLLYAQFF. The CDR3 DNA is TGTGCCAGCAGTCTCCTGTATGCTCAGTTCTTC. Based on the CDR3 plus reference TRBV28 and TRBJ2-1, the full variable domain is DVKVTQSSRYLVKRTGEKVFLECVQDMDHENMFWYRQDPGLGLRLIYFSYDVKMKEKGDIPEGYSVSREKKERFSLILESASTNQTSMYLCASSLLYAQFFGPGTRLTVL.

The J gene is TRBJ2-2, the V gene TRBV11-2, with D uncertain. Looked up from germline, CDR1 is SGHAT and CDR2 is FQNNGV. The V end was cut by 5 bases, the J end by 4 bases, with 11 bases between. This CDR3 spans 14 amino acids. The CDR3 DNA sequence: TGTGCCAGCAGCACACGGAGCAGCACCGGGGAGCTGTTTTTT. Its translation is CASSTRSSTGELFF.

A remark on this clonotype: The CDR3 does not close with the conserved phenylalanine or tryptophan, likely indicating a read error. The rearrangement uses TRBV2 and TRBJ2-2; perhaps TRBD1 as D (6 bases). Trimming took 3 bases from V and 6 from J, leaving 14 bases between them. Looked up from germline, CDR1 is SNHLY and CDR2 is FYNNEI. The CDR3 is made up of 15 amino acids. The CDR3 DNA reads as TGTGCCAGCAGTGATGAGCAGGGGAATGCCGGGGAGCTGTTTCTT. Amino acid sequence: CASSDEQGNAGELFL.

Points on this clonotype: A clone one base away is much larger, so this may be a read error. The rearrangement uses TRBV5-1 and TRBJ1-3, with D tentatively TRBD1 (5 bases). Germline values: CDR1 SGHRS, CDR2 YFSETQ. The CDR3 totals 17 residues. Trimming stripped 0 bases from V and 0 bases from J, with 13 bases between. The CDR3 nucleotides are TGCGCCAGCAGCTTGGAGACAGTCGGCATCTCTGGAAACACCATATATTTT. It specifies CASSLETVGISGNTIYF.

This clonotype was seen more than once but under ten times. The chain links TRBV29-1 to TRBJ2-1; 7 bases agree with TRBD1. The CDR3 has 16 residues. The J segment lost 3 bases and the V segment lost 1 base, leaving 9 bases of the junction unmatched. CDR1 is SQVTM, CDR2 ANQGSEA, per germline. CDR3 region: CSVEGMLQGRYNEQFF. In DNA form, the CDR3 reads TGCAGCGTTGAAGGCATGTTACAGGGGCGCTACAATGAGCAGTTCTTC.